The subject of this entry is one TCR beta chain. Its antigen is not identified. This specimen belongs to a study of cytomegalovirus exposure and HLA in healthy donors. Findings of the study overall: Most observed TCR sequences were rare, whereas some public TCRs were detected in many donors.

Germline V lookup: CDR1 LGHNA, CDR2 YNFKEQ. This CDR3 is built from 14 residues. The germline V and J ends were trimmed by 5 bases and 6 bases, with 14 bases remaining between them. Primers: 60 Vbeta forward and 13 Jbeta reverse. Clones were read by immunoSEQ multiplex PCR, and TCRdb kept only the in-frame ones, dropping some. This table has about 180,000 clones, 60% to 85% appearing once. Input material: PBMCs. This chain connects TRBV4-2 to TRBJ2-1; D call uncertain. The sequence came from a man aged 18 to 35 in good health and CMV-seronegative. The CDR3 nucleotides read TGTGCCAGCAGCTCCCTCGCGGTTGGCAATGAGCAGTTCTTC. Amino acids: CASSSLAVGNEQFF.